This entry concerns a single T cell receptor beta chain. Its antigen target is currently unknown. The sample holds no much larger clone one base away, and base qualities are not on file. The immunoSEQ Assay, a bias-controlled multiplex PCR, was used to amplify TCRbeta CDR3 regions from genomic DNA. The original pipeline was this. Nucleated cell counts per sample were estimated from amplification of reference gene primers within the assay. Sequence reads were collapsed and filtered to measure the absolute abundance of every unique TCRbeta CDR3 rearrangement. Productive Simpson clonality was computed per sample as the square root of Simpson's diversity index over productive rearrangements. TCRdb re-hosts the immuneACCESS table, in-frame sequences only. Its copies lack some clones; in the studies checked, an unresolved V gene accounts for under half of them, and the cause for the rest is not known. V and J calls and clone size follow that table, whereas D and trimming were derived from the DNA. In this sample the table shows over 85,000 clones, over 75% of which occur a single time. The ten most abundant clones make up 4.5% to 5% of the sample.

This record comes from a study of blood T cell repertoires in COVID-19 (TCRdb year 2020). Regarding the research as a whole: The collaborator samples originated in the United States, Italy and Spain and spanned the acute and convalescent phases of COVID-19. The samples were drawn from the first 160 participants of the ongoing ImmuneRACE study and from 1,254 subjects provided by 6 global collaborators. Where available, HLA class I and class II types were taken from metadata supplied by the sample provider and were not determined by assay-based typing. The material from the prospective study consisted of cDNA or gDNA derived from T cells, B-cell-depleted T cells, or PBMCs. The repertoires were made available in a free public database intended to serve as a resource for research on the immune response to SARS-CoV-2. The dataset comprised deeply sampled blood TCRbeta repertoires from subjects exposed to, actively infected with, or recovered from COVID-19. Sample metadata almost always included a de-identified subject ID, COVID-19 status, age in years and sex. What the work shows at the level of the full study, not this receptor alone: The quantity of clinical and demographic metadata differed by source and by participant and was supplied without curation.

Each collaborating institution followed its own protocols to collect whole blood in K2EDTA tubes. For TCRbeta analysis, collaborators shipped samples as frozen whole blood, isolated PBMCs, or DNA extracted from either of those sample types. The source is a woman aged 80 or over with acute or convalescent COVID-19. Sequencing input: peripheral blood.

The nucleotide sequence reads TGTGCCAGCAGCTTCGAGACTAGACAAGAGACCCAGTACTTC. This sequence encodes CASSFETRQETQYF. The rearranged segments are TRBV7-2 and TRBJ2-5, and the D gene may be TRBD2, 6 bases matching. CDR1 and CDR2 (SGHTA, FQGNSA) derive from the germline V gene. Trimming takes 3 bases from V and 2 bases from J, and the germline ends sit 10 bases apart. The CDR3 numbers 14 residues from cysteine through phenylalanine. The DNA shown is the 42-base CDR3, in frame from base 1.